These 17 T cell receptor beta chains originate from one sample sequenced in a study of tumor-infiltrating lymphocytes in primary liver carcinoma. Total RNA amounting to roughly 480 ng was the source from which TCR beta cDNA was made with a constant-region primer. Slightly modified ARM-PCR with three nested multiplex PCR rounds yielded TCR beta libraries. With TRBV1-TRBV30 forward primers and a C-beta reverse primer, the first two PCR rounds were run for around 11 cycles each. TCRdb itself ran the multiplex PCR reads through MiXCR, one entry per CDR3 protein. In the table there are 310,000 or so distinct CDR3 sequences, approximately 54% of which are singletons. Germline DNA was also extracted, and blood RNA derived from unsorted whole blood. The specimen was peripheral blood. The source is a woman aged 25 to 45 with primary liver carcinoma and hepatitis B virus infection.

The CDR3 protein is CASRVGQYTGELFF. The CDR3 nucleotides read TGTGCCAGCAGGGTCGGACAGTACACCGGGGAGCTGTTTTTT. This sequence joins TRBV2 and TRBJ2-2, with a tentative D call TRBD1 (6 bases). The V gene's germline CDR1 is SNHLY and CDR2 FYNNEI. V was shortened by 6 bases and J by 3 bases, with 11 bases between the two germline ends. The CDR3 is 14 amino acids.

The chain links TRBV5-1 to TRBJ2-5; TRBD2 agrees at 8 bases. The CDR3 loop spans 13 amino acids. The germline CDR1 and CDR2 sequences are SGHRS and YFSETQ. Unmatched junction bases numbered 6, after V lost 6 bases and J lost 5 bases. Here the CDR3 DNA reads TGCGCCAGCAAACGGGAGGGGGAGGAGACCCAGTACTTC. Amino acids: CASKREGEETQYF.

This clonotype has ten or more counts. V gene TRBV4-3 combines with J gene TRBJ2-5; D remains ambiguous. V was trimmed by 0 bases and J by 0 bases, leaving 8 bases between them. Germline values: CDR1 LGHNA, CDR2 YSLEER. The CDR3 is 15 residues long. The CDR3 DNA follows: TGCGCCAGCAGCCAAGATAACGAATACCAAGAGACCCAGTACTTC. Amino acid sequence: CASSQDNEYQETQYF.

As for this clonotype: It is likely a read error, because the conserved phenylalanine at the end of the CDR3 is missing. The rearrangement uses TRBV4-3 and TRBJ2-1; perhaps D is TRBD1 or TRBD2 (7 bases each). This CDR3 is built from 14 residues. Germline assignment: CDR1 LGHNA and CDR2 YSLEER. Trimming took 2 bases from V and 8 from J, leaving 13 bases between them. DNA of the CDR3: TGCGCCAGCAGCCAATTGACAGGGAGGGATGAGCAGTTCCTC. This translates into CASSQLTGRDEQFL.

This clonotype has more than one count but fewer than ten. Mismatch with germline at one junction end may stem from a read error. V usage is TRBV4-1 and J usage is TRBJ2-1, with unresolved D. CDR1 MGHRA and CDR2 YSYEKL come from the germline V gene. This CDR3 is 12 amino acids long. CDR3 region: CASMSLGNKQFF. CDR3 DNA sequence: TGCGCCAGCATGAGTTTGGGCAATAAGCAGTTCTTC.

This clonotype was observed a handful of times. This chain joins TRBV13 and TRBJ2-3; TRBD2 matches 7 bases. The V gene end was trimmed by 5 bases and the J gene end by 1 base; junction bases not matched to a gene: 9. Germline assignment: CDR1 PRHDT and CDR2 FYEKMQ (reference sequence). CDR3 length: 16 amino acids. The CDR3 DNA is TGTGCCAGCAGCGATTCCACTAGCGCCCGCACAGATACGCAGTATTTT. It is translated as CASSDSTSARTDTQYF. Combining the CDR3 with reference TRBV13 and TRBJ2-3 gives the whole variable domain AAGVIQSPRHLIKEKRETATLKCYPIPRHDTVYWYQQGPGQDPQFLISFYEKMQSDKGSIPDRFSAQQFSDYHSELNMSSLELGDSALYFCASSDSTSARTDTQYFGPGTRLTVL.

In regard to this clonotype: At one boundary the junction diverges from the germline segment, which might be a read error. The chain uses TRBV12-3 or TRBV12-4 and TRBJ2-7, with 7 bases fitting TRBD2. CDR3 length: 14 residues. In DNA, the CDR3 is TGTGCCAGCAGTTTCTCGGGACTATTCTACGAGCGGTACTTC. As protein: CASSFSGLFYERYF.

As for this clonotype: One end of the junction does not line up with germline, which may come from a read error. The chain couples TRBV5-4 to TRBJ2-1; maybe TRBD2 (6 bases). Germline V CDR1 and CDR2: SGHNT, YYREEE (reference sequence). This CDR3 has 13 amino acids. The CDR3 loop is CTSSPELAWEQFF. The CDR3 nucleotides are TGTACCAGCAGCCCAGAACTAGCCTGGGAGCAGTTCTTC.

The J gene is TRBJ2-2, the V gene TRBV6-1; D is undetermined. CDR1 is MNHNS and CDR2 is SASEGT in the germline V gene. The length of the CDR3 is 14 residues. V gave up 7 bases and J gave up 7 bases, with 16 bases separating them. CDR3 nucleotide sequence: TGTGCCAGCATCTCCTGGGCAGATAGCGGGGAGCTGTTTTTT. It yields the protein CASISWADSGELFF.

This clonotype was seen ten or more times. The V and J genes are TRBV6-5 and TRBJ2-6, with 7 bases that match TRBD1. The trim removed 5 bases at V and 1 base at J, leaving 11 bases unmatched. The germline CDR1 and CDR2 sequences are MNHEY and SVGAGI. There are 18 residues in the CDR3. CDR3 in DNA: TGTGCCAGCAGTAAAAGGGACAGCGGTCCATCTGGGGCCAACGTCCTGACTTTC. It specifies CASSKRDSGPSGANVLTF.

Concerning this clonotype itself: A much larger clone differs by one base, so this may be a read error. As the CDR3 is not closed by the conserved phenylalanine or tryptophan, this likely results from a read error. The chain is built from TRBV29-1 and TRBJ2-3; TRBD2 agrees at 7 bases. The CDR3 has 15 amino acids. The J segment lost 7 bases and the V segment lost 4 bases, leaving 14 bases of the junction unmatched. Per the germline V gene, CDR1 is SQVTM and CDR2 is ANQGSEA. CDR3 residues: CSVASSSGKRHTQYS. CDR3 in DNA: TGCAGCGTTGCCTCTTCAAGCGGGAAGCGACATACGCAGTATTCT.

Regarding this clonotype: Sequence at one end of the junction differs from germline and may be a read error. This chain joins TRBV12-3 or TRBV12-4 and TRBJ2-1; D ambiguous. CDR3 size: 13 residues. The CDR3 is CASSLGPALEQLF. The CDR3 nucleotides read TGTGCCAGCAGTTTAGGTCCAGCTCTTGAGCAGTTATTC.

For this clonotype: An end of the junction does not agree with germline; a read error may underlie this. The CDR3 protein is CASCQTGQAEQYF. As DNA, the CDR3 is TGCGCCAGCTGCCAGACCGGACAGGCCGAGCAGTACTTC. This sequence joins TRBV4-1 and TRBJ2-7, with 7 bases fitting TRBD1. Germline loops: CDR1 MGHRA, CDR2 YSYEKL. This CDR3 contains 13 residues.

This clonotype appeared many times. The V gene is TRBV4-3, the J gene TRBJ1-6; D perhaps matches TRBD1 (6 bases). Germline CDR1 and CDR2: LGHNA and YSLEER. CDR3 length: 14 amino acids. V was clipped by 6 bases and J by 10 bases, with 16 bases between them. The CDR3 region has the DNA TGCGCCAGCAGTTTATCAGGGGTCAGATCACCCCTCCACTTT. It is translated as CASSLSGVRSPLHF.

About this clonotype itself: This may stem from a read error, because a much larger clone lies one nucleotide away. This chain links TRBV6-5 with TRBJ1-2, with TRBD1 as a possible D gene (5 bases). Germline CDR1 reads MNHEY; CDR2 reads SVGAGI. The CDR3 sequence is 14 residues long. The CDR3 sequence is CVSRDSGDNYGYTF. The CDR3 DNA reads TGTGTCAGCAGGGATTCCGGGGACAACTATGGCTACACCTTC.

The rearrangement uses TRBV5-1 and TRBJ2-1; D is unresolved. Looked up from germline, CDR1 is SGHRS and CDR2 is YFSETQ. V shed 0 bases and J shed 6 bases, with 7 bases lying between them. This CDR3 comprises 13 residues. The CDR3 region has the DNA TGCGCCAGCAGCTTGGAAACCGCCAATGAGCAGTTCTTC. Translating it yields CASSLETANEQFF. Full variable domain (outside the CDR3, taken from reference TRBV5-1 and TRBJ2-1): KAGVTQTPRYLIKTRGQQVTLSCSPISGHRSVSWYQQTPGQGLQFLFEYFSETQRNKGNFPGRFSGRQFSNSRSEMNVSTLELGDSALYLCASSLETANEQFFGPGTRLTVL.

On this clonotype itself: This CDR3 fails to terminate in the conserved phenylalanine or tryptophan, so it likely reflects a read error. Written as DNA, the CDR3 is TGTGCCAGCAGTTTAACCACAAACACCGGGGAGCTGTTTTAT. It encodes CASSLTTNTGELFY. The chain combines TRBV12-3 or TRBV12-4 with TRBJ2-2; no reliable D call. This CDR3 region has 14 residues. Trimming took off 2 bases at V and 2 bases at J, with 6 bases between the two ends.